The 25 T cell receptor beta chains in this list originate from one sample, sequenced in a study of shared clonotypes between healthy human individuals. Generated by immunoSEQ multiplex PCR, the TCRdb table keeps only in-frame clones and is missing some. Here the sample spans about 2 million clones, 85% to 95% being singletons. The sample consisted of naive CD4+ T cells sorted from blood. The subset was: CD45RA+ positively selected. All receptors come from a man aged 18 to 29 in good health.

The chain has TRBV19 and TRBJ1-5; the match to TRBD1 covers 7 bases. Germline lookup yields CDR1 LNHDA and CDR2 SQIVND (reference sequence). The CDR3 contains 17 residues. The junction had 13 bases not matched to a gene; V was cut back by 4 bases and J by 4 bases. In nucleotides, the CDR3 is TGTGCCAGTAGTACCCCAACAGGGGCCCCAAGAAATCAGCCCCAGCATTTT. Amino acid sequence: CASSTPTGAPRNQPQHF.

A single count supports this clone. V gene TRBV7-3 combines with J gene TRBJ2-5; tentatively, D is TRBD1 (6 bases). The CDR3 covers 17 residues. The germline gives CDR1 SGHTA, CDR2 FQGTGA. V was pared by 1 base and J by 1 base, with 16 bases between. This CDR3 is CASSLIGTFVCQETQYF. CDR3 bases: TGTGCCAGCAGCTTAATCGGGACATTCGTATGCCAAGAGACCCAGTACTTC. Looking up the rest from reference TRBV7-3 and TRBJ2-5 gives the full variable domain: GAGVSQTPSNKVTEKGKYVELRCDPISGHTALYWYRQSLGQGPEFLIYFQGTGAADDSGLPNDRFFAVRPEGSVSTLKIQRTERGDSAVYLCASSLIGTFVCQETQYFGPGTRLLVL.

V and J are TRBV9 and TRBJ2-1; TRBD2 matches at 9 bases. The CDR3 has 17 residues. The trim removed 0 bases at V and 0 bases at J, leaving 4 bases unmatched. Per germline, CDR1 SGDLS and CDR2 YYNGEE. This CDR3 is CASSVDMREGSYNEQFF. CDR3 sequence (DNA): TGTGCCAGCAGCGTAGATATGCGGGAGGGCTCCTACAATGAGCAGTTCTTC.

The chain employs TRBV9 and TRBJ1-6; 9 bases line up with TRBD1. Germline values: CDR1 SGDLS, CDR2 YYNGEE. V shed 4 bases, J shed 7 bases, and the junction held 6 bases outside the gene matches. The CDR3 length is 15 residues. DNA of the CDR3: TGTGCCAGCAGCCCCGGACAGGGGAAGAATTCACCCCTCCACTTT. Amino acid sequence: CASSPGQGKNSPLHF.

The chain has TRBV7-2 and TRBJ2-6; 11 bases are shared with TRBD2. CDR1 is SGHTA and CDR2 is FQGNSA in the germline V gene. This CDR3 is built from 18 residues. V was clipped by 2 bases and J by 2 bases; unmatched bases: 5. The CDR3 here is CASSLRLAGTTGANVLTF. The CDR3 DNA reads TGTGCCAGCAGCTTAAGACTAGCGGGAACGACTGGGGCCAACGTCCTGACTTTC.

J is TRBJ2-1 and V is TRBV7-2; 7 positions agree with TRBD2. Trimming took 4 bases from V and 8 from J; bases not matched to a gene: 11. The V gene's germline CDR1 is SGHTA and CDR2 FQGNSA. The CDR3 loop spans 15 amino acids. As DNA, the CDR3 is TGTGCCAGCAGCTCAGGAGGCGGGAGAAGGGATGAGCAGTTCTTC. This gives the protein CASSSGGGRRDEQFF.

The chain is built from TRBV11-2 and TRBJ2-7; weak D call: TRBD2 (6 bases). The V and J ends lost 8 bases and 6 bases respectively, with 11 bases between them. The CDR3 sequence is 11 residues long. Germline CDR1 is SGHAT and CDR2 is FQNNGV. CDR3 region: CASQRVLEQYF. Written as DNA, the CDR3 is TGTGCCAGCCAGCGGGTCCTCGAGCAGTACTTC.

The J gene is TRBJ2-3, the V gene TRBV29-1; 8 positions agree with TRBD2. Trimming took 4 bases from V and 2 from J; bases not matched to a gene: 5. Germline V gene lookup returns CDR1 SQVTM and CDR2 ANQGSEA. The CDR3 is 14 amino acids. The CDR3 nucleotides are TGCAGCGTTGCCCGGGGGGGATCCACAGATACGCAGTATTTT. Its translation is CSVARGGSTDTQYF.

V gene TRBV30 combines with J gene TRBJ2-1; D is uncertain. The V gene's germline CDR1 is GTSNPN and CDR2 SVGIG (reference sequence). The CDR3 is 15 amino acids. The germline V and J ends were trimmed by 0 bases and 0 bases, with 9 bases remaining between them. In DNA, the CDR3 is TGTGCCTGGAGTGTTGGCGGAAGCTCCTACAATGAGCAGTTCTTC. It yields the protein CAWSVGGSSYNEQFF.

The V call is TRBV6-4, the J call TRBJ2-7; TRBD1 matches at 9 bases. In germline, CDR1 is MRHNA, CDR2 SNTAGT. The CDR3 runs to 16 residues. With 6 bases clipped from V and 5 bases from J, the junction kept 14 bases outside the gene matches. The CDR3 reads CASREQGAIRLDEQYF. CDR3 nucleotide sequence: TGTGCCAGCAGAGAACAGGGGGCTATACGGTTAGACGAGCAGTACTTC.

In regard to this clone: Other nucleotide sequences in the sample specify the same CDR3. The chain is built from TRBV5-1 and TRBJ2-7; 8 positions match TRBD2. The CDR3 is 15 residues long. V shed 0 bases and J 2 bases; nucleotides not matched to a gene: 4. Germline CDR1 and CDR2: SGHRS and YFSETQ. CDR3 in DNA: TGCGCCAGCAGCTTGGGCAGCGGGAGTCCCTACGAGCAGTACTTC. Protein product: CASSLGSGSPYEQYF.

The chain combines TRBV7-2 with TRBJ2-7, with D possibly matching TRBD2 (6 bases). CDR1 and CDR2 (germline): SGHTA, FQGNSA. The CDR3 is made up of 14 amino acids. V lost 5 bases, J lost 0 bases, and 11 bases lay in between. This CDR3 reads CASSLRGYSYEQYF. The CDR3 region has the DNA TGTGCCAGCAGCCTCCGGGGGTACTCCTACGAGCAGTACTTC.

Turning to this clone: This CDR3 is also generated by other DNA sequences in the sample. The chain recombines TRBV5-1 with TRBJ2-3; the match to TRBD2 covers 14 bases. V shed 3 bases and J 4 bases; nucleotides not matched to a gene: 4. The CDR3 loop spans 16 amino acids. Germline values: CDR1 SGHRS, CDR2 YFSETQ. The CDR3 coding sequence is TGCGCCAGCAGCTCGGGACTAGCGGGAGCAGCAGATACGCAGTATTTT. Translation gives CASSSGLAGAADTQYF.

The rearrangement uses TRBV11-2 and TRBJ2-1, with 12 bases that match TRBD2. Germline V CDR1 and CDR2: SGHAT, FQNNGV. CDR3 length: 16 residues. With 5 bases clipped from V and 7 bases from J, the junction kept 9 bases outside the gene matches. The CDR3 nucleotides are TGTGCCAGCAGCCCCCGGACTAGCGGGGTAAGTAATGAGCAGTTCTTC. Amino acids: CASSPRTSGVSNEQFF.

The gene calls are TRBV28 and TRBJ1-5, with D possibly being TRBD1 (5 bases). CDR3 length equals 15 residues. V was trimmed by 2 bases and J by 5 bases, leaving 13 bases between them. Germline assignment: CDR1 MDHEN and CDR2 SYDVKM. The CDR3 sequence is CASSLTGTLYQPQHF. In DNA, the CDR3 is TGTGCCAGCAGTTTAACCGGGACCCTTTATCAGCCCCAGCATTTT.

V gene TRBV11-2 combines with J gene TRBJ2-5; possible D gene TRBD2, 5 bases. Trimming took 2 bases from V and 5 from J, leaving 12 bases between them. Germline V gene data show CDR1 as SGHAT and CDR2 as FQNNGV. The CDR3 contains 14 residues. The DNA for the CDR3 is TGTGCCAGCAGCTTAAGTAAGGTAGCGGAGACCCAGTACTTC. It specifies CASSLSKVAETQYF.

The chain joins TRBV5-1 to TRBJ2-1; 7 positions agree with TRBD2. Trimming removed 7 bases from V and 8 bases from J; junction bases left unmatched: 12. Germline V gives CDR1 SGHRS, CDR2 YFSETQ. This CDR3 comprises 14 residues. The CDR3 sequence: CASLASGPRDEQFF. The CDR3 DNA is TGCGCCAGCCTCGCTAGCGGACCCCGCGATGAGCAGTTCTTC.

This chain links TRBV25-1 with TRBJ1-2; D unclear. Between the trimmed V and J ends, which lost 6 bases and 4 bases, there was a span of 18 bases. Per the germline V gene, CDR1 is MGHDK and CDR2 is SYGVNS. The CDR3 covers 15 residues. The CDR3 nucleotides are TGTGCCAGCAGCGTCGACCTAGGCCCTATCTATGGCTACACCTTC. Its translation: CASSVDLGPIYGYTF.

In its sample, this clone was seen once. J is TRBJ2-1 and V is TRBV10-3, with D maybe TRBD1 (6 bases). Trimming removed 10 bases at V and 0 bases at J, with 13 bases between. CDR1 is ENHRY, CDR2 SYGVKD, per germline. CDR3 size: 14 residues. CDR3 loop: CATVDRSSYNEQFF. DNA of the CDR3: TGTGCCACCGTGGACAGAAGCTCCTACAATGAGCAGTTCTTC.

CDR3 region: CASPKGTGPSNYGYTF. CDR3 sequence (DNA): TGTGCCAGCCCCAAGGGGACAGGGCCATCTAACTATGGCTACACCTTC. The chain links TRBV2 to TRBJ1-2, with TRBD1 identical over 9 bases. Per germline, CDR1 SNHLY and CDR2 FYNNEI. V lost 8 bases, J lost 0 bases, and 10 bases stayed unmatched. The CDR3 is 16 amino acids.

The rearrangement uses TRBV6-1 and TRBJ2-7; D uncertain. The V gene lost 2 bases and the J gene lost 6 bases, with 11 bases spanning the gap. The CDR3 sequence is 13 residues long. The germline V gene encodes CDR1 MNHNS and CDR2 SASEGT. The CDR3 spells CASSERSWGEQYF. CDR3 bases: TGTGCCAGCAGTGAACGTTCTTGGGGCGAGCAGTACTTC.

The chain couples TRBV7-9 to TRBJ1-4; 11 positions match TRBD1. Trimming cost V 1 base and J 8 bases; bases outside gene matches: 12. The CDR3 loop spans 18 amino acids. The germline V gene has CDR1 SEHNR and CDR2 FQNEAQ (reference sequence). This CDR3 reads CASSLGTGGGLGREKLFF. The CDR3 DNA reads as TGTGCCAGCAGCTTAGGGACAGGGGGCGGTCTTGGACGGGAAAAACTGTTTTTT.

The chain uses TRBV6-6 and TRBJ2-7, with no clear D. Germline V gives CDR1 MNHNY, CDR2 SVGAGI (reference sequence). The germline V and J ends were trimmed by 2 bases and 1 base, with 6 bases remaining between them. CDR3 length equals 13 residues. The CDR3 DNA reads TGTGCCAGCAGTTACGCACAGTCCTACGAGCAGTACTTC. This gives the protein CASSYAQSYEQYF.

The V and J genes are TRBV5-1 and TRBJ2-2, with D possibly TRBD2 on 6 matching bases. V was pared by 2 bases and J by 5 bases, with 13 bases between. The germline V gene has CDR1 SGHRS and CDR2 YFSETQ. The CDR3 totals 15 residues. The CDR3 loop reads CASSLLGLATGELFF. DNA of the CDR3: TGCGCCAGCAGCTTACTTGGGCTAGCGACCGGGGAGCTGTTTTTT. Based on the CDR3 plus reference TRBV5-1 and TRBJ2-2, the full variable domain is KAGVTQTPRYLIKTRGQQVTLSCSPISGHRSVSWYQQTPGQGLQFLFEYFSETQRNKGNFPGRFSGRQFSNSRSEMNVSTLELGDSALYLCASSLLGLATGELFFGEGSRLTVL.

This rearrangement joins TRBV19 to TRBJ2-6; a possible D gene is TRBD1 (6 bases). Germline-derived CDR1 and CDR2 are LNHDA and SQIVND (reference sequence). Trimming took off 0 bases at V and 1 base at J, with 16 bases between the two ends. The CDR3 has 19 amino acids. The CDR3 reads CASSIDLRGSHSGANVLTF. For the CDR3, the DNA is TGTGCCAGTAGTATAGATCTCAGGGGCTCCCATTCTGGGGCCAACGTCCTGACTTTC.